This entry features one T cell receptor beta chain sequence. It has no known antigen specificity. No clone much larger than this one lies a single base away; base qualities are absent. Collaborating institutions collected whole blood in K2EDTA tubes following their own protocols. Collaborator samples were shipped for TCRbeta analysis as frozen whole blood, isolated PBMCs, or DNA extracted from either sample type. The CDR3 spans 16 residues, from the cysteine through the phenylalanine. Just CDR3 DNA is preserved here, 48 bases in frame from base 1. CDR1 and CDR2 (GTSNPN, SVGIG) derive from the germline V gene (reference sequence). Trimming takes 7 bases from V and 2 bases from J, and the germline ends sit 21 bases apart. This entry comes from a study of blood T cell repertoires in COVID-19 (TCRdb year 2020). Study-wide context: Samples from collaborators originated in the United States, Italy and Spain and spanned both the acute and convalescent phases of COVID-19. The material from the prospective study consisted of cDNA or gDNA derived from T cells, B-cell-depleted T cells, or PBMCs. Deeply sampled blood TCRbeta repertoires from subjects exposed to, actively infected with, or recovered from COVID-19 were included in the dataset. The repertoires were released in a freely available public database intended as a resource for research on the immune response to SARS-CoV-2. Samples came from the ongoing ImmuneRACE study (first 160 participants) plus 1,254 subjects from 6 global collaborators. A de-identified subject ID, COVID-19 status, age in years and sex were almost always included in the sample metadata. Where available, HLA class I and class II types were obtained from metadata supplied by the sample provider rather than from assay-based typing.

TCRbeta CDR3 regions were amplified from genomic DNA by means of the immunoSEQ Assay, a bias-controlled multiplex PCR. The paper's processing steps were these. Within the assay, amplification of reference gene primers was used to estimate how many nucleated cells each sample contained. To quantify the absolute abundance of each unique TCRbeta CDR3 rearrangement, sequence reads were collapsed and filtered. For each sample, productive Simpson clonality was calculated by taking the square root of Simpson's diversity index across productive rearrangements. The table comes from immuneACCESS by way of TCRdb, which keeps in-frame sequences with V and J called. Part of the clones is missing from these tables; in studies checked, under half for an unresolved V gene and the rest for unknown reasons. From that table come the V and J calls and clone size; the DNA was used to work out D and trimming. The sample contains approximately 400,000 clones, roughly 80% of them found a single time. The ten largest clones represent 0.85% to 1.3% of the sample.

On the study overall, not on this receptor specifically: How much clinical and demographic metadata was included differed by source and by participant, and the metadata was provided uncurated.

What was sequenced was peripheral blood. The V and J segments used are TRBV30 and TRBJ2-1, with TRBD1 perhaps the D gene, on 6 matching bases. This sequence originates from a human donor with acute or convalescent COVID-19. The donor label of this sample is uncertain. CDR3 reads: CAFESQGQWAYNEQFF. The base sequence is TGTGCCTTCGAATCGCAGGGGCAGTGGGCCTACAATGAGCAGTTCTTC.